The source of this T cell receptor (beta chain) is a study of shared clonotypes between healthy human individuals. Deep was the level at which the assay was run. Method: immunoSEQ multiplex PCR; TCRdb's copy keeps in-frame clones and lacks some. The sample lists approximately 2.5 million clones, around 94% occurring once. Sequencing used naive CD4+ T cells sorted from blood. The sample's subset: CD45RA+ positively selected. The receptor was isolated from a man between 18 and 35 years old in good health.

CDR3 bases: TGCGCCAGCAGCTGGACCGACAGAATGAACACTGAAGCTTTCTTT. Protein: CASSWTDRMNTEAFF. V is TRBV5-1 and J is TRBJ1-1, with D possibly being TRBD1 (5 bases). Per germline, CDR1 SGHRS and CDR2 YFSETQ. This CDR3 comprises 15 residues. Trimming removed 3 bases at V and 0 bases at J, with 12 bases between.